The rows below give T cell receptor beta chains drawn from one sample of a study of blood T cell repertoires in COVID-19. Here immunoSEQ multiplex PCR was the method, and the copy in TCRdb shows in-frame clones only, minus some. The sample contains 250,000 to 300,000 clones, approximately 93% of which appear only once. Sequencing was performed on peripheral blood. Receptors were obtained from a woman aged 25-40 years with COVID-19, enrolled during active disease. Both conserved end residues are part of each CDR3. The D gene is left open where the match is weak. A clone size is listed for some rows: how often the clone was seen (once, few, many), or a class if it is expanded.

TRBV3-1/TRBV3-2	TRBJ1-2	-	TRBD1	TGTGCCAGCAGTCCGACAGGGAACGACGGCTACACCTTC	CASSPTGNDGYTF
TRBV11-2	TRBJ1-3	-	-	TGTGCCAGCAGCGTGGGGGCAGGAAACACCATATATTTT	CASSVGAGNTIYF
TRBV5-6	TRBJ2-1	-	TRBD2	TGTGCCAGCAGCCCCTCTAGCGGGGGTTACAATGAGCAGTTCTTC	CASSPSSGGYNEQFF
TRBV24-1	TRBJ2-2	once	-	TGTGCCACCAGTGATCCCGGGATTTACACCGGGGAGCTGTTTTTT	CATSDPGIYTGELFF
TRBV10-3	TRBJ1-1	-	-	TGTGCCATCAGTGTACGACAAGGTGGTTACACTGAAGCTTTCTTT	CAISVRQGGYTEAFF
TRBV10-2	TRBJ1-2	-	TRBD1	TGCGCCAGCAGTGGGCAGGGGGCGGGTAGTGGCTACACCTTC	CASSGQGAGSGYTF
TRBV29-1	TRBJ2-1	-	-	TGCAGCGTTGGGCCAGGGAAAAATGAGCAGTTCTTC	CSVGPGKNEQFF
TRBV5-1	TRBJ2-2	-	TRBD1	TGCGCCAGCAGCCTTCAGACAGGGGGGAACACCGGGGAGCTGTTTTTT	CASSLQTGGNTGELFF
TRBV6-5	TRBJ2-3	-	-	TGTGCCAGCAGCTCCGGGACTGGCACAGATACGCAGTATTTT	CASSSGTGTDTQYF
TRBV2	TRBJ2-7	-	-	TGTGCCAGCAGTGATAGAGGGAAGGTCTACGAGCAGTACTTC	CASSDRGKVYEQYF
TRBV10-3	TRBJ1-4	-	-	TGTGCCATCAGTGAGTCGAAGCCAGGGAGGGGGGGACCTAATGAAAAACTGTTTTTT	CAISESKPGRGGPNEKLFF
TRBV19	TRBJ1-2	-	-	TGTGCCAGTAGTGTGACAGTTTCTAACTATGGCTACACCTTC	CASSVTVSNYGYTF
TRBV2	TRBJ1-5	-	-	TGTGCCAGCAGTGAAGAGGGGATGAGCAATCAGCCCCAGCATTTT	CASSEEGMSNQPQHF
TRBV19	TRBJ1-1	-	TRBD1	TGTGCCAGTAGACTACAGGGGGCGCGTGCTGAAGCTTTCTTT	CASRLQGARAEAFF
TRBV19	TRBJ2-5	-	-	TGTGCCAGTAGTCTTAGAGGGCGGGAGACCCAGTACTTC	CASSLRGRETQYF
TRBV11-2	TRBJ2-3	-	-	TGTGCCAGCAGCTTACAACCAGGCACAGATACGCAGTATTTT	CASSLQPGTDTQYF
TRBV12-3/TRBV12-4	TRBJ2-5	-	-	TGTGCCAGCAGAATCAATGAGCAAGAGACCCAGTACTTC	CASRINEQETQYF
TRBV7-2	TRBJ1-2	-	-	TGTGCCAGCAGCTTGGAGGCCACTAACTATGGCTACACCTTC	CASSLEATNYGYTF
TRBV30	TRBJ2-1	once	-	TGTGCCTGGGCCCCCTCAAGCGGCCGCTCCTACAATGAGCAGTTCTTC	CAWAPSSGRSYNEQFF
TRBV13	TRBJ1-2	-	-	TGTGCCAGCAGCTACCCGGGGGTAGGCTATGGCTACACCTTC	CASSYPGVGYGYTF
TRBV5-4	TRBJ1-1	-	-	TGTGCCAGCAGTTTAGGGAGCACTGAAGCTTTCTTT	CASSLGSTEAFF
TRBV27	TRBJ2-7	-	-	TGTGCCAGCAGTTCCGAAGCGAGGAGGAAGCAGTACTTC	CASSSEARRKQYF
TRBV4-1	TRBJ2-7	-	-	TGCGCCAGCAGCCAAGAACAGGAACTTTCCTACGAGCAGTACTTC	CASSQEQELSYEQYF
TRBV18	TRBJ2-3	-	-	TGTGCCAGCTCATATCAGGGACAAGATACGCAGTATTTT	CASSYQGQDTQYF
TRBV30	TRBJ1-6	-	-	TGTGCCTGGATGAGGGTCGGGGCACCCCTCCACTTT	CAWMRVGAPLHF
TRBV5-4	TRBJ2-5	-	TRBD2	TGTGCCAGCAGCTTGCTTACTAGCGGACAAGAGACCCAGTACTTC	CASSLLTSGQETQYF
TRBV18	TRBJ2-7	-	-	TGTGCCAGCTCACCCAGAGACAGTTTTTCCTACGAGCAGTACTTC	CASSPRDSFSYEQYF
TRBV18	TRBJ1-1	-	-	TGTGCCAGCTCGGTTGAGTCTAGCACTGAAGCTTTCTTT	CASSVESSTEAFF
TRBV7-2	TRBJ1-2	-	TRBD1	TGTGCCAGCAGCTTAGATGAGGACAGGGAATGGTATGGCTACACCTTC	CASSLDEDREWYGYTF
TRBV25-1	TRBJ1-2	-	TRBD1	TGTGCCAGCAGTGAAAACGGGGACAGACATAATGGCTACACCTTC	CASSENGDRHNGYTF
TRBV30	TRBJ1-5	-	-	TGTGCCTGGGGCGGGGGAATGGGCCAGCCCCAGCATTTT	CAWGGGMGQPQHF
TRBV10-1	TRBJ2-1	once	TRBD2	TGCGCCAGCAGTGTAGCGGGAGGGCCGGGAGAGCAGTTCTTC	CASSVAGGPGEQFF
TRBV7-9	TRBJ2-2	-	-	TGTGCCAGCAGTGATACGACAGGGAACACCGGGGAGCTGTTTTTT	CASSDTTGNTGELFF
TRBV19	TRBJ2-7	-	-	TGTGCCAGTAGTCACGACAAAGCCTACGAGCAGTACTTC	CASSHDKAYEQYF
TRBV2	TRBJ2-1	-	TRBD2	TGTGCCAGCAAGGGAACTAGCGCCAGAGAATTTATTAGCTCCTACAATGAGCAGTTCTTC	CASKGTSAREFISSYNEQFF
TRBV19	TRBJ2-3	-	TRBD2	TGTGCCAGTACGTCAGCGGGATACACAGATACGCAGTATTTT	CASTSAGYTDTQYF
TRBV7-9	TRBJ2-2	-	-	TGTGCCAGCAGCGTCGAGGGCGCCACCGGGGAGCTGTTTTTT	CASSVEGATGELFF
TRBV7-8	TRBJ1-3	few	TRBD1	TGTGCCAGCAGCTCGGACAGGGTCCACTCTGGAAACACCATATATTTT	CASSSDRVHSGNTIYF
TRBV3-1/TRBV3-2	TRBJ1-6	once	TRBD1	TGTGCCAGCAGCCAAGATGCAGGGGGCCTTTCACCCCTCCACTTT	CASSQDAGGLSPLHF
TRBV15	TRBJ1-1	-	-	TGTGCCACCAGCAGACGTACACAGCTGAACACTGAAGCTTTCTTT	CATSRRTQLNTEAFF
TRBV30	TRBJ2-5	once	-	TGTGCCTGGGAAAGTCGGGGTCCACAAGAGACCCAGTACTTC	CAWESRGPQETQYF
TRBV12-5	TRBJ1-5	-	TRBD1	TGTGCTAGTGGTTCGGGACAGGGATATCAGCCCCAGCATTTT	CASGSGQGYQPQHF
TRBV21-1	TRBJ2-7	-	-	TGTGCCAGCAGCAAAGTGCCTAGCGGGAGGATCAACGAGCAGTACTTC	CASSKVPSGRINEQYF
TRBV11-2	TRBJ1-4	-	-	TGTGCCAGCAGCTTAGCATATCTGATGGGGGAGGGTGAAAAACTGTTTTTT	CASSLAYLMGEGEKLFF
TRBV9	TRBJ1-4	-	TRBD1	TGTGCCAGCAGCCCCCGACAGGGACCGAATGAAAAACTGTTTTTT	CASSPRQGPNEKLFF
TRBV19	TRBJ1-4	-	TRBD1	TGTGCCACCAAGGGGACAGGAACTAATGAAAAACTGTTTTTT	CATKGTGTNEKLFF
TRBV15	TRBJ1-1	-	-	TGTGCCACCAGCAGATCCACCGGGGAGGACACTGAAACTTTCTTT	CATSRSTGEDTETFF
TRBV11-1	TRBJ2-7	-	-	TGTGCCAGCAGCCCCAACTCCTACGAGCAGTACTTC	CASSPNSYEQYF
TRBV18	TRBJ2-1	-	-	TGTGCCAGCTCACCACCGCCGGTCTACAATGAGCAGTTCTTC	CASSPPPVYNEQFF
TRBV19	TRBJ2-1	-	TRBD2	TGTGCCAGTAGTATGGGGACTAGCGGCTACAATGAGCAGTTCTTC	CASSMGTSGYNEQFF
TRBV11-2	TRBJ1-6	-	-	TGTGCCAGCAGCTTTTATGGGGGAGCGGGGAATTCACCCCTCCACTTT	CASSFYGGAGNSPLHF
TRBV19	TRBJ1-4	-	TRBD1	TGTGCCAGTAGTGCGACAGGGGCCGGAGGAGAAAAACTGTTTTTT	CASSATGAGGEKLFF
TRBV19	TRBJ1-5	-	TRBD1	TGTGCCAGTAGTCCCGCACCTCAACAGGGGGCAGGCAATCAGCCCCAGCATTTT	CASSPAPQQGAGNQPQHF
TRBV3-1/TRBV3-2	TRBJ2-7	-	TRBD2	TGTGCCAGCAGCCAATCTCTAGCGGGATCCTACGAGCAGTACTTC	CASSQSLAGSYEQYF